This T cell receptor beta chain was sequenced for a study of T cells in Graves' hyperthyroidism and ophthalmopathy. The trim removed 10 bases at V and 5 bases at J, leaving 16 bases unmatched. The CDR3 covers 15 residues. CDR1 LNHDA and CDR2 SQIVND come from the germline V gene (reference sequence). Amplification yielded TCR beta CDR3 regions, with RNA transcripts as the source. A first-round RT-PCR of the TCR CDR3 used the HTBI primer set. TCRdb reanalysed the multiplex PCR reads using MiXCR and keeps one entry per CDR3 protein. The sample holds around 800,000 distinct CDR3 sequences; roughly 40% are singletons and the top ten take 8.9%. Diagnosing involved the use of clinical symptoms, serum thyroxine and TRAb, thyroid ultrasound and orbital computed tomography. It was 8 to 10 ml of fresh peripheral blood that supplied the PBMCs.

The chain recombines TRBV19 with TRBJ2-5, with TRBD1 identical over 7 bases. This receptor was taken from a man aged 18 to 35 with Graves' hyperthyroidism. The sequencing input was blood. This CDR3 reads CATSRDSVFSETQYF. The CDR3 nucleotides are TGTGCCACCTCACGGGACAGTGTCTTTTCGGAGACCCAGTACTTC.